The T cell receptor beta chain under discussion was sequenced for a study of somatic mutations in cytotoxic T cells in rheumatoid arthritis. About the research overall: The authors flow-sorted some V beta antibody-stained T-cell populations at nearly 100% purity, including V beta1+ cells that they sequenced for TCRB. Findings and caveats of the study: Of about 62 patients, 7 to 9 had a largest CD8+ clone that exceeded 20% of CD8+ cells.

In its sample, this clone was seen once. Its antigen is currently unknown. Measured with immunoSEQ multiplex PCR; TCRdb has only the in-frame clones, and not every one. The repertoire has 10,000 to 15,000 clones, just under 80% of them found once; the top ten carry 20% to 25%. What was sequenced was CD8+ T cells sorted from blood. The source of this sequence is an adult with rheumatoid arthritis.

CDR3 protein: CASRAPGQAINEQYF. Here the CDR3 DNA reads TGTGCCAGCAGAGCCCCGGGACAGGCGATAAACGAGCAGTACTTC. The rearrangement uses TRBV7-8 and TRBJ2-7; TRBD1 aligns across 8 bases. CDR3 length: 15 amino acids. The V gene end was trimmed by 6 bases and the J gene end by 5 bases; junction bases not matched to a gene: 12. Per germline, CDR1 SGHVS and CDR2 FQNEAQ.